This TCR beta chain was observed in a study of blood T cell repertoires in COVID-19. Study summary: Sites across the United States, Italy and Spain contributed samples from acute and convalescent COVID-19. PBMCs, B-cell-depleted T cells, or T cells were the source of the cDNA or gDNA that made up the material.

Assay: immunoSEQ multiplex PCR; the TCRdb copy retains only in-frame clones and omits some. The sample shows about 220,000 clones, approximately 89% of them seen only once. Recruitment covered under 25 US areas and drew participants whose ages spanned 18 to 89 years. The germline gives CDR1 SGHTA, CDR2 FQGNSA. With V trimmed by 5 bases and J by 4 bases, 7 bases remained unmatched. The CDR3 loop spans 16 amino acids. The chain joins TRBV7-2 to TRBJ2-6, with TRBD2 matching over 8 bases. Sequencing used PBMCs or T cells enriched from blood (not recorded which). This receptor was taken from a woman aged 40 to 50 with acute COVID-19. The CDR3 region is CASSKAGGSGANVLTF. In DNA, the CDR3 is TGTGCCAGCAGCAAGGCGGGGGGCTCAGGGGCCAACGTCCTGACTTTC.